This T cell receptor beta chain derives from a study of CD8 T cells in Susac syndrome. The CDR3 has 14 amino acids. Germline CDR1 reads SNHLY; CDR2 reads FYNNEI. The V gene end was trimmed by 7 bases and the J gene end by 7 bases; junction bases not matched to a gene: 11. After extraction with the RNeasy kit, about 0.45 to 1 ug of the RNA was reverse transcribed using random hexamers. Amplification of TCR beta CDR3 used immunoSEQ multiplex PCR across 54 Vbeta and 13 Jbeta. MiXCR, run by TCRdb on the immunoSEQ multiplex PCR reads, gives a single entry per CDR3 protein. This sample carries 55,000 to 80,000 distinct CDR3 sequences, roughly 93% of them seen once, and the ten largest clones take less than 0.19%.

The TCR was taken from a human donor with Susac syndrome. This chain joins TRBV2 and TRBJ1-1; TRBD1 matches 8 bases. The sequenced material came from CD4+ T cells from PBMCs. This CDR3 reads CASIGQGGNGEAFF. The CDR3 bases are TGTGCCAGCATAGGACAGGGAGGTAATGGTGAAGCTTTCTTT.